This TCR beta chain came from a study of radiation and T cells in renal cell carcinoma. Study findings and constraints: Top tumor clonotypes rose in blood 2 weeks post-radiation, then contracted.

V dropped 4 bases and J dropped 0 bases, with 11 bases sitting between them. CDR3 length: 15 amino acids. Germline V gene data show CDR1 as SGDLS and CDR2 as YYNGEE. Clones were read by immunoSEQ multiplex PCR, and TCRdb kept only the in-frame ones, dropping some. Here the sample spans roughly 160,000 clones, 88% being singletons. Time point defined: blood 4 weeks post-SBRT, at nephrectomy. The treatment denotes: 15 Gy SBRT to primary tumor, nephrectomy 4 weeks later. This renal cell carcinoma was of the clear cell type. A remark on this clone: Antigen specificity is unknown.

The rearrangement links TRBV9 to TRBJ1-3; D remains unclear. The receptor comes from a woman aged 50 to 60 with renal cell carcinoma. This specimen was blood, taken from a patient whose treatment included radiotherapy and nephrectomy. The CDR3 region has the DNA TGTGCCAGCAGCCCACAATCGGTCTCTGGAAACACCATATATTTT. This encodes CASSPQSVSGNTIYF.